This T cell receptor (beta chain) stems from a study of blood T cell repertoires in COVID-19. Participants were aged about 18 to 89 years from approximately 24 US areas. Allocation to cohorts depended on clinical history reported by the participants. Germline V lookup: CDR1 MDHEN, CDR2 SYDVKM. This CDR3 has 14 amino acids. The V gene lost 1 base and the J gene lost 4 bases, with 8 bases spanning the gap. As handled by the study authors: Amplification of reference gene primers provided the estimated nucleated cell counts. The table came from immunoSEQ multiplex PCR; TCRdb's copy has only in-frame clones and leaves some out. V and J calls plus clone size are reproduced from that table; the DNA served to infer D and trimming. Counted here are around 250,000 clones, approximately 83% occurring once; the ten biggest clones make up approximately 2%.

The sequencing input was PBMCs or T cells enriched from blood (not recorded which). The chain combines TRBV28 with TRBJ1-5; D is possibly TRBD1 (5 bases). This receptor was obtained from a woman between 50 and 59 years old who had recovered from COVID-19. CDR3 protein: CASSLFRENQPQHF. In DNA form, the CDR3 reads TGTGCCAGCAGTTTATTCAGGGAAAATCAGCCCCAGCATTTT.